This record looks at one T cell receptor (beta chain) sequence and its context. Antigen specificity is unknown. This sample is part of a study of identical twins. Germline CDR1 SEHNR, CDR2 FQNEAQ (reference sequence). With 5 bases removed from V and 3 bases from J, the gap between germline ends came to 17 bases. CDR3 length: 15 residues. Study-wide findings and caveats: Not following the same donors, the study drew its conclusions from cross-sectional statistical analysis.

From the 5' RACE reads, TCRdb called clonotypes with MiXCR, one entry per CDR3 protein. The table records 600,000 to 800,000 distinct CDR3 sequences, approximately 21% of them present only once. These data were also reused for a study on T cells expressing NK-cell markers. That work states: For a handful of donors, these clonotypes were likewise the leading ones in the CD3+CD56-NKG2C+ fraction. Evidence did not settle whether expanded NKG2C+ T cell clones targeted HCMV.

Sequenced: PBMCs. This TCR was sampled from a woman under 30 in good health. The chain uses TRBV7-9 and TRBJ2-7; D gene unclear. CDR3 DNA: TGTGCCAGCAGCCCCCGCGGACGGAGAAACTACGAGCAGTACTTC. Its translation: CASSPRGRRNYEQYF.